A single TCR beta chain is shown here with its context. This clonotype has a count of ten or more. The target of this receptor is not known. One base away there is no much larger clone; base qualities are not given. The germline V and J ends show losses of 5 bases and 3 bases respectively, and no gene match explains 0 bases of the junction. CDR1 is given as MNHEY and CDR2 as SVGEGT, both from the germline V gene. The CDR3 has 12 amino acids, counting the end cysteine and phenylalanine. Only the CDR3 DNA is retained, 36 bases long and in frame from the first base. In the ophthalmopathy patients, disease was moderately to severely active, with a Clinical Activity Score of 3 or more, a NOSPECS grade of 4 or more, and a duration of less than 3 months. Patients with uncontrolled infections, other autoimmune diseases, pregnancy or lactation were excluded. Diagnoses were established on the basis of clinical symptoms, serum thyroxine and TRAb, thyroid ultrasound, and orbital computed tomography. PBMCs were separated from about 10 ml of fresh peripheral blood using Ficoll-Paque density gradient centrifugation. Trizol reagent was used to extract total RNA, and RNA quality was then checked on an Agilent 2100 Bioanalyzer.

The TCR beta CDR3 regions were amplified from RNA transcripts. A first-round RT-PCR of the TCR CDR3 used the HTBI primer set with the Qiagen OneStep RT-PCR kit. Libraries were constructed in a second round of multiplex PCR, after which size selection and purification were performed. Libraries were sequenced paired-end with 100 bp reads on an Illumina HiSeq2000. The authors' analysis ran thus. Raw data were processed with SOAPnuke, discarding reads with adapters, uncalled bases, mean Phred below 15, or no exact constant-primer or identifier match. COPE v1.2.5 was used to merge the high-quality paired reads, and each unique nucleotide sequence was defined as a clonotype. MiTCR v1.1 was used to align clonotypes to the IMGT TRBV, TRBD and TRBJ reference segments. The analysis included only V-J combinations with a frequency above 0.0001, which together covered more than 98% of the repertoires. A TCS score was defined as the ratio between F50 (clonal expansion) and ExV (chaos), using BLOSUM62-based TCRdist between CDR3 peptides within each V-J. Welch's t-statistics and random forest reduced just over 500 V-J features to fewer than 15, which were used in a naive Bayes classifier (R e1071). TCRdb reran the public reads through fastp at Q25 and MiXCR, keeping productive beta chains. CDR3 protein sequences are deduplicated, and each keeps its most common genes and DNA. The V and J calls shown here were made by TCRdb, not taken from the authors' results. For this sample there are roughly 400,000 distinct CDR3 sequences; about 14% appear just once. Jointly, the top ten make up 25% to 30% of the sample.

These data come from a study of T cells in Graves' hyperthyroidism and ophthalmopathy (dated by TCRdb to about 2019). Study-wide context: Peripheral blood was sampled at the time of initial diagnosis, prior to any treatment. A discovery cohort of around 100 patients, 43 with Graves' ophthalmopathy and about 58 with stable Graves' hyperthyroidism, was used to find distinguishing TCR V-J signatures. Prospective prediction of ophthalmopathy was tested in an independent validation cohort of 18 to 20 hyperthyroidism patients and 15 to 17 patients who later progressed to ophthalmopathy. For training and testing, the roughly 97 patients in the discovery cohort were randomly divided in a 7:3 ratio. Thyroid tissue and blood T-cell repertoires from more than 5 Graves' hyperthyroidism patients were also compared in the study. Following sampling, methimazole starting at 30 mg daily was given to hyperthyroidism patients, and high-dose intravenous methylprednisolone was given to ophthalmopathy patients. The paper describes TCR Vbeta CDR3 sequencing of fewer than 150 peripheral blood samples, made up of 40 to 45 ophthalmopathy patients, 70 to 75 hyperthyroidism patients and about 17 progressor patients.

Points the paper makes about the study in general: In validation, the model predicted progression to ophthalmopathy with around 71% sensitivity and approximately 78% specificity, a median of approximately 6.5 months before onset. A model built on a 13 V-J signature distinguished ophthalmopathy from stable hyperthyroidism, reaching 85% to 90% sensitivity and 81% to 83% specificity in cross-validation and 80%/75% in testing. Most expanded thyroid clonotypes (frequency above 0.001) were also detected in blood, suggesting blood repertoires may reflect thyroid immune responses. Sample size was not statistically predetermined, and blinding of investigators to group allocation was not performed.

The sequence links TRBV6-2 or TRBV6-3 to TRBJ1-2; the junction holds 7 bases that match TRBD1. Source material: blood. The receptor's source is a man between 50 and 59 years old with Graves' ophthalmopathy. CDR3 sequence: CASSTGDYGYTF. The DNA sequence follows: TGTGCCAGCAGTACAGGGGACTATGGCTACACCTTC.